This TCR beta chain was sequenced in a study of regulatory T cells in long-lasting Graves disease. Germline V lookup: CDR1 DFQATT, CDR2 SNEGSKA (reference sequence). V trimming: 6 bases; J trimming: 3 bases; junction bases outside the gene matches: 8. The CDR3 has 13 amino acids. The TCR beta library used iRepertoire HTBI primers with Arm-PCR amplification of CDR3. In TCRdb, the multiplex PCR reads were re-called with MiXCR into one record per CDR3 protein. The data contain roughly 450,000 distinct CDR3 sequences, around 22% of them singletons. Sample time point: persistent/refractory GD, antithyroid drugs over 5 years with positive TRAb. RNA extracted from PBMCs served as the sequencing template. The study, taken as a whole, reports: Persistent disease preferred TRBV28, TRBJ1-2 and TRBJ2-5. Public clonotype sharing was higher in persistent than newly diagnosed patients.

This clonotype was counted many times. Its antigen is as yet unknown. The gene calls are TRBV20-1 and TRBJ2-7; 7 positions agree with TRBD2. The input for sequencing was peripheral blood mononuclear cells (PBMCs), taken when the disease was refractory, from a patient treated with antithyroid drugs. This receptor was taken from a female donor with Graves disease. CDR3 in amino acids: CSASSASGYEQYF. In DNA, the CDR3 is TGCAGTGCCAGTAGCGCTAGCGGCTACGAGCAGTACTTC.